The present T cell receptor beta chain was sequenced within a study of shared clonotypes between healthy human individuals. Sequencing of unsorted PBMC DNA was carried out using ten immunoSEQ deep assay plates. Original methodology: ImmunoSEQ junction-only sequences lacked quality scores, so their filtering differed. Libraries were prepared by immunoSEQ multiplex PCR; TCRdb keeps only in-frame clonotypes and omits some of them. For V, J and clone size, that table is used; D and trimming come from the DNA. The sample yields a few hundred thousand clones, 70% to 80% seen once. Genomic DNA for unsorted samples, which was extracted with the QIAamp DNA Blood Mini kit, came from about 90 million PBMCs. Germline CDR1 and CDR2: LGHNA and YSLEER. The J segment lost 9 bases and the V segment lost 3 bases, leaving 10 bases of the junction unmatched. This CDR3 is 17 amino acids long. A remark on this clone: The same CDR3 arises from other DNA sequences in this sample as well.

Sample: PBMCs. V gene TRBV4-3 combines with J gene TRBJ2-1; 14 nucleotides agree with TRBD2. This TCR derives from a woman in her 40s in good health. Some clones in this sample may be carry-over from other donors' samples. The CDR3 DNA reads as TGCGCCAGCAGCCAGGATGGGACTAGCGGGAGAGGGGTTGAGCAGTTCTTC. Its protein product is CASSQDGTSGRGVEQFF.